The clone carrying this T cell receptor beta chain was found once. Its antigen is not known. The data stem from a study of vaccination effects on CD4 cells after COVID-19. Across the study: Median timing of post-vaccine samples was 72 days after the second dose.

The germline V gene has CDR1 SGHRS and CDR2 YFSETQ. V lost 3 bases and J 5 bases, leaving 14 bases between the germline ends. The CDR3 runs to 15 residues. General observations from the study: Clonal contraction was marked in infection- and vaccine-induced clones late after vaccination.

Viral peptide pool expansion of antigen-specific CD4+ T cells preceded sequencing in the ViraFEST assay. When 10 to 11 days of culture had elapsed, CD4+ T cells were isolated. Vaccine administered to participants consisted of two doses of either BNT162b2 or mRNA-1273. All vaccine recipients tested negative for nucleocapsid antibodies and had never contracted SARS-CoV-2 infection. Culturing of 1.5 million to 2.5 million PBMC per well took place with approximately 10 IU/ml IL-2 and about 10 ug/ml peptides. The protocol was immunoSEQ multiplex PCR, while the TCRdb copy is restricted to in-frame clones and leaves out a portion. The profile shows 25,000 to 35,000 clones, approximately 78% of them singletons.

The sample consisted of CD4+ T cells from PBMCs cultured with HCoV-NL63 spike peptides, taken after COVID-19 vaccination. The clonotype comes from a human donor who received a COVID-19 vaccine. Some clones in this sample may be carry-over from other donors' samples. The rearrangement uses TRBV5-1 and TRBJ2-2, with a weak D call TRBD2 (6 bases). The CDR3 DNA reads TGCGCCAGCAGCTCAACGGGACTCGGGACCGGGGAGCTGTTTTTT. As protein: CASSSTGLGTGELFF.